This entry lists 24 T cell receptor beta chains sequenced from one sample in a study of shared clonotypes between healthy human individuals. Repertoires were generated with immunoSEQ multiplex PCR, while TCRdb's copy carries only in-frame clones and drops some. The sample shows 950,000 to 1,100,000 clones, approximately 78% of them seen only once. Sequenced sample: memory CD4+ T cells from PBMCs. The sample's subset: CD45RA-negative fraction. Receptor source: a young man in good health. Some clones in this sample may be carry-over from other donors' samples.

This chain joins TRBV2 and TRBJ1-5; 7 bases are a match to TRBD1. The junction had 3 bases not matched to a gene; V was cut back by 4 bases and J by 0 bases. From germline, CDR1 is SNHLY and CDR2 FYNNEI. CDR3 length equals 15 residues. This CDR3 is CASSGQGDSNQPQHF. DNA for the CDR3: TGTGCCAGCAGTGGACAGGGCGATAGCAATCAGCCCCAGCATTTT.

The V gene is TRBV4-1, the J gene TRBJ2-2; 10 bases fit TRBD1. The CDR3 runs to 18 residues. CDR1 is MGHRA and CDR2 is YSYEKL in the germline V gene. V shed 0 bases, J shed 4 bases, and the junction held 8 bases outside the gene matches. Here the CDR3 reads CASSQEPGTGDGTGELFF. CDR3 in DNA: TGCGCCAGCAGCCAAGAACCGGGGACAGGGGATGGCACCGGGGAGCTGTTTTTT.

The gene calls are TRBV28 and TRBJ2-7; tentative D call: TRBD2 (5 bases). CDR1 is MDHEN, CDR2 SYDVKM, per germline. Trimming cost V 5 bases and J 0 bases, with 17 bases left between them. The length of the CDR3 is 16 residues. The CDR3 region is CASSERVARSSYEQYF. The DNA for the CDR3 is TGTGCCAGCAGTGAGAGGGTGGCCAGGAGCTCCTACGAGCAGTACTTC.

This chain joins TRBV6-5 and TRBJ1-5, with D perhaps TRBD1 (5 bases). The germline V gene has CDR1 MNHEY and CDR2 SVGAGI. The CDR3 is made up of 13 amino acids. V was shortened by 2 bases and J by 6 bases, with 8 bases between the two germline ends. For the CDR3, the DNA is TGTGCCAGCAGTTACACTGGGGCTCAGCCCCAGCATTTT. Amino acids: CASSYTGAQPQHF.

This rearrangement joins TRBV4-2 to TRBJ1-5; D is undetermined. Germline V gives CDR1 LGHNA, CDR2 YNFKEQ. With 3 bases removed from V and 5 bases from J, the gap between germline ends came to 17 bases. The CDR3 runs 16 residues. The CDR3 reads CASSQHPGLEHQPQHF. CDR3 DNA: TGTGCCAGCAGCCAGCATCCGGGCCTCGAACATCAGCCCCAGCATTTT.

With respect to this clone: A far larger clone is a single base away, which makes a read error likely. Other DNA sequences within the sample encode an identical CDR3. The J gene is TRBJ2-1, the V gene TRBV7-3; D perhaps matches TRBD2 (6 bases). There are 14 residues in the CDR3. The germline gives CDR1 SGHTA, CDR2 FQGTGA. V lost 1 base to trimming and J lost 2 bases, with 6 bases between them. For the CDR3, the DNA is TGTGCCAGCAGCTTAAGCGGGACCTACAATGAGCAGTTCTTC. Its protein product is CASSLSGTYNEQFF.

V usage is TRBV11-2 and J usage is TRBJ2-2, with 13 bases matching TRBD2. CDR3 length equals 15 residues. Germline trimming cut 5 bases from V and 5 bases from J; bases unmatched to any gene: 2. Germline-derived CDR1 and CDR2 are SGHAT and FQNNGV. The CDR3 coding sequence is TGTGCCAGCAGCCTGGGACTAGCGGGGACCGGGGAGCTGTTTTTT. Its translation: CASSLGLAGTGELFF.

J is TRBJ2-1 and V is TRBV2, with unresolved D. This CDR3 region has 14 residues. V lost 3 bases, J lost 8 bases, and 14 bases lay in between. The germline V gene encodes CDR1 SNHLY and CDR2 FYNNEI. The CDR3 DNA reads as TGTGCCAGCAGTGACCCCAACCTGGATGATGAGCAGTTCTTC. Encoded protein: CASSDPNLDDEQFF. The entire variable domain, with the rest obtained from reference TRBV2 and TRBJ2-1, is as follows: EPEVTQTPSHQVTQMGQEVILRCVPISNHLYFYWYRQILGQKVEFLVSFYNNEISEKSEIFDDQFSVERPDGSNFTLKIRSTKLEDSAMYFCASSDPNLDDEQFFGPGTRLTVL.

The chain has TRBV19 and TRBJ1-3; D is uncertain. Deletions cut 6 bases from V and 2 bases from J, with 11 bases between. The CDR3 totals 14 residues. Germline V gene data show CDR1 as LNHDA and CDR2 as SQIVND (reference sequence). The CDR3 bases are TGTGCCAGTAGCGTCCGGGGTGCTGGAAACACCATATATTTT. This gives the protein CASSVRGAGNTIYF.

The chain uses TRBV27 and TRBJ2-7, with a tentative D call TRBD2 (5 bases). Trimming cost V 3 bases and J 0 bases, with 9 bases left between them. From germline, CDR1 is MNHEY and CDR2 SMNVEV (reference sequence). The CDR3 is 14 residues long. The CDR3: CASSLNGLSYEQYF. The DNA for the CDR3 is TGTGCCAGCAGTTTGAACGGACTCTCCTACGAGCAGTACTTC.

This chain links TRBV4-3 with TRBJ2-3; 16 bases align to TRBD2. The CDR3 is 17 amino acids. The germline V gene has CDR1 LGHNA and CDR2 YSLEER. Germline trimming cut 4 bases from V and 2 bases from J; bases unmatched to any gene: 3. CDR3 region: CASSLGLAGGNTDTQYF. The CDR3 bases are TGCGCCAGCAGCCTGGGACTAGCGGGAGGGAACACAGATACGCAGTATTTT.

In regard to this clone: This likely traces to a read error, being one base from a far larger clone. The CDR3: CASSYGGRVFYNEQFF. The CDR3 coding sequence is TGTGCCAGCAGTTACGGCGGGAGGGTATTCTACAATGAGCAGTTCTTC. This chain uses TRBV6-5 with TRBJ2-1, with TRBD2 matching over 9 bases. The CDR3 totals 16 residues. CDR1 is MNHEY and CDR2 is SVGAGI in the germline V gene. J lost 3 bases, V lost 2 bases, and 5 bases had no gene match.

This chain links TRBV28 with TRBJ2-5; D is undetermined. CDR3 length: 12 amino acids. The V and J ends lost 8 bases and 1 base respectively, with 8 bases between them. Germline CDR1 and CDR2: MDHEN and SYDVKM. DNA for the CDR3: TGTGCCAGCTTCAACCGCCAAGAGACCCAGTACTTC. Translated, it gives CASFNRQETQYF.

The J gene is TRBJ1-3, the V gene TRBV18, with unresolved D. Trimming stripped 0 bases from V and 2 bases from J, with 5 bases between. Germline V CDR1 and CDR2: KGHSH, LQKENI. This CDR3 spans 14 amino acids. Here the CDR3 reads CASSPPPPGNTIYF. The CDR3 coding sequence is TGTGCCAGCTCACCACCCCCCCCTGGAAACACCATATATTTT.

This chain joins TRBV4-2 and TRBJ2-1, with 9 bases that match TRBD2. Germline CDR1 is LGHNA and CDR2 is YNFKEQ. The CDR3 sequence is 16 residues long. Trimming at V came to 1 base and at J to 7 bases, leaving 8 bases not matched to a gene. Here the CDR3 reads CASSQGGAGGGNEQFF. The CDR3 coding sequence is TGTGCCAGCAGCCAAGGAGGGGCGGGAGGGGGGAATGAGCAGTTCTTC.

About this clone itself: Other DNA sequences in this specimen translate into the identical CDR3. This sequence joins TRBV2 and TRBJ1-5; D gene unclear. CDR1 and CDR2 (germline): SNHLY, FYNNEI. Trimming left V 4 bases short and J 0 bases short, with 4 bases between. This CDR3 is 13 amino acids long. The CDR3 loop is CASSANSNQPQHF. DNA of the CDR3: TGTGCCAGCAGTGCAAATAGCAATCAGCCCCAGCATTTT.

The rearrangement links TRBV6-5 to TRBJ1-4; 8 bases match TRBD1. V trimming: 4 bases; J trimming: 9 bases; junction bases outside the gene matches: 7. Germline V gene data show CDR1 as MNHEY and CDR2 as SVGAGI. The CDR3 sequence is 14 residues long. The CDR3 loop is CASSWAGGLQKLFF. For the CDR3, the DNA is TGTGCCAGCAGTTGGGCAGGGGGCCTCCAAAAACTGTTTTTT.

The CDR3 sequence is CASNADRGAYNEQFF. CDR3 DNA: TGTGCCAGCAACGCAGACAGGGGCGCCTACAATGAGCAGTTCTTC. The V gene is TRBV2, the J gene TRBJ2-1, with 8 bases fitting TRBD1. Losses at the gene ends were 7 bases for V and 2 bases for J; bases not matched to a gene: 7. The CDR3 consists of 15 residues. CDR1 is SNHLY and CDR2 is FYNNEI in the germline V gene.

The genes are TRBV9 and TRBJ1-1; tentative D call: TRBD1 (6 bases). The length of the CDR3 is 14 residues. Germline values: CDR1 SGDLS, CDR2 YYNGEE. Trimming took off 0 bases at V and 4 bases at J, with 10 bases between the two ends. Here the CDR3 reads CASSVGGQLTEAFF. The DNA of the CDR3 is TGTGCCAGCAGCGTAGGGGGGCAGCTCACTGAAGCTTTCTTT. Filled out from reference TRBV9 and TRBJ1-1, the complete variable domain reads DSGVTQTPKHLITATGQRVTLRCSPRSGDLSVYWYQQSLDQGLQFLIQYYNGEERAKGNILERFSAQQFPDLHSELNLSSLELGDSALYFCASSVGGQLTEAFFGQGTRLTVV.

This clone showed up many times. The same CDR3 can be traced to other DNA sequences in this sample. The V gene is TRBV4-2, the J gene TRBJ2-7; tentatively, D is TRBD2 (5 bases). The length of the CDR3 is 16 residues. The germline V and J ends were trimmed by 0 bases and 3 bases, with 15 bases remaining between them. The V gene's germline CDR1 is LGHNA and CDR2 YNFKEQ. CDR3 nucleotide sequence: TGTGCCAGCAGCCAAGATAGAGCTAGCCCCCACTACGAGCAGTACTTC. Translation: CASSQDRASPHYEQYF.

In its sample, this clone was seen once. This chain connects TRBV18 to TRBJ2-7, with D tentatively TRBD1 (6 bases). With 2 bases removed from V and 1 base from J, the gap between germline ends came to 9 bases. Germline CDR1 KGHSH, CDR2 LQKENI. This CDR3 is built from 14 residues. CDR3 in amino acids: CASSPYRDSYEQYF. CDR3 DNA sequence: TGTGCCAGCTCACCATACAGGGATTCCTACGAGCAGTACTTC.

About this clone: The sample carries other DNA sequences with the same CDR3. The chain carries TRBV7-2 and TRBJ2-3; TRBD2 might be the D (6 bases). The CDR3 contains 15 residues. Between the trimmed V and J ends, which lost 5 bases and 2 bases, there was a span of 14 bases. Germline CDR1 is SGHTA and CDR2 is FQGNSA. Here the CDR3 DNA reads TGTGCCAGCAGCCTCCTCGGCGGGGTCACAGATACGCAGTATTTT. This codes for CASSLLGGVTDTQYF.

This clone showed up just once. The chain carries TRBV28 and TRBJ1-2; D is possibly TRBD1 (6 bases). V gave up 6 bases and J gave up 7 bases, with 15 bases separating them. Germline V gene lookup returns CDR1 MDHEN and CDR2 SYDVKM. The CDR3 length is 13 residues. The CDR3 loop reads CASSAAGARGYTF. The CDR3, as DNA: TGTGCCAGCAGCGCGGCGGGGGCTCGTGGCTACACCTTC.

This chain connects TRBV7-9 to TRBJ2-1, with D uncertain. The germline V gene encodes CDR1 SEHNR and CDR2 FQNEAQ (reference sequence). The CDR3 consists of 14 residues. With 5 bases removed from V and 10 bases from J, the gap between germline ends came to 18 bases. The CDR3 DNA is TGTGCCAGCAGCCCGCCAAGAAACGCGGCAGAGCAGTTCTTC. It codes for CASSPPRNAAEQFF.